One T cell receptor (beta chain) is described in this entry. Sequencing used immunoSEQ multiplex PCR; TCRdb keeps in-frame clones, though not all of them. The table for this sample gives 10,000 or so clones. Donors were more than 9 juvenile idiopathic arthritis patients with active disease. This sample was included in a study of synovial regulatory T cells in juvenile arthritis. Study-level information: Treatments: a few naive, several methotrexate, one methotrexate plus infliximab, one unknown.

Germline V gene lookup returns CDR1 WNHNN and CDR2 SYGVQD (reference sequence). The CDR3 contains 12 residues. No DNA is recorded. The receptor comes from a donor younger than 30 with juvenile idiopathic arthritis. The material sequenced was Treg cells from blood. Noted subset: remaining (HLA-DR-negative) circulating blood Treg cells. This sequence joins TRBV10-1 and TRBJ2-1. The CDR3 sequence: CASSESWTEQFF.